This T cell receptor (beta chain) was identified in a study of T cells after yellow fever vaccination. Per the germline V gene, CDR1 is DFQATT and CDR2 is SNEGSKA (reference sequence). The CDR3 spans 13 residues. V was clipped by 3 bases and J by 2 bases, with 10 bases between them. In its sample, this clonotype was seen a few times. Via MiXCR, TCRdb re-called the 5' RACE reads, giving one row per CDR3 protein. Of around 590,000 distinct CDR3 sequences in the sample, 10% to 15% were seen once. The TCR sequence derives from a man aged 25-45 years who received the YFV17D yellow fever vaccine. The V and J genes are TRBV20-1 and TRBJ1-2; D unresolved. The sequencing used PBMCs, collected on the day of the yellow fever booster vaccination. DNA of the CDR3: TGCAGTGCTAGTGTACCAAACAACTATGGCTACACCTTC. It specifies CSASVPNNYGYTF.